This is a list of T cell receptor beta chains from one sample in a study of T cell responses to AZD1222 COVID-19 vaccine. The data were produced by immunoSEQ multiplex PCR, yet TCRdb's version contains in-frame clones alone and is incomplete. The sample comprises roughly 30,000 clones, approximately 80% of which are singletons, and approximately 4% rests with the top ten. The sequencing used peripheral blood, collected 28 days after the second AZD1222 dose. Receptor source: an adult who received the AZD1222 COVID-19 vaccine. Both conserved end residues are part of each CDR3. A D gene is named only where the DNA matches it firmly. Size tells how often a clone was seen (once, few, many) or the class of an expanded clone, and some rows leave it out.

>TRBV3-1/TRBV3-2|TRBJ2-1|14|NA|NA
TGTGCCAGCAGCCGGGACCGTAGTAAGACTGAGCAGTTCTTC
CASSRDRSKTEQFF
>TRBV20-1|TRBJ1-1|11|few|TRBD1
TGCAGTGCCCCGGACCAGGGGGGAGCTTTCTTT
CSAPDQGGAFF
>TRBV24-1|TRBJ2-5|15|NA|NA
TGTGCCACCAGTGATGCCGGGACACCACAAGAGACCCAGTACTTC
CATSDAGTPQETQYF
>TRBV19|TRBJ2-1|15|medium-sized|TRBD2
TGTGCCAGTAGCACGACTACAGCGGGATACAATGAGCAGTTCTTC
CASSTTTAGYNEQFF
>TRBV7-9|TRBJ1-1|14|NA|NA
TGTGCCAGCAGCTTAAATTCAGTACCCACTGAAGCTTTCTTT
CASSLNSVPTEAFF
>TRBV6-5|TRBJ2-7|14|NA|TRBD1
TGTGCCAGCAGTACGGGACAGATTACCTACGAGCAGTACTTC
CASSTGQITYEQYF
>TRBV6-6|TRBJ1-1|15|NA|NA
TGTGCCAGCACACATATAGATCTAGGGGGCACTGAAGCTTTCTTT
CASTHIDLGGTEAFF
>TRBV7-3|TRBJ1-6|14|few|NA
TGTGCCAGCAGCCCGGGGGCTTGGAATTCACCCCTCCACTTT
CASSPGAWNSPLHF
>TRBV14|TRBJ1-3|16|NA|NA
TGTGCCAGCAGCCAAGATCGTCGGGTCTCTGGAAACACCATATATTTT
CASSQDRRVSGNTIYF
>TRBV5-4|TRBJ2-1|15|NA|TRBD2
TGTGCCAGCAGCCGACTAGCGGGGGGGGACAATGAGCAGTTCTTC
CASSRLAGGDNEQFF
>TRBV29-1|TRBJ2-7|14|NA|TRBD1
TGCAGCGTTGACTCACAGGGGGCTGTCAACGAGCAGTACTTC
CSVDSQGAVNEQYF
>TRBV7-8|TRBJ2-1|17|NA|TRBD2
TGTGCCAGCAGCTTAGCGGGGGGAGGCGGGAGGATGGATGAGCAGTTCTTC
CASSLAGGGGRMDEQFF
>TRBV7-2|TRBJ1-5|13|NA|NA
TGTGCCAGCAGCTTGTTGGGGTGGGGGCCCCAGCATTTT
CASSLLGWGPQHF
>TRBV11-2|TRBJ2-1|11|NA|NA
TGTGCCAGCAGCCGCCGGGACCTACAGTTCTTC
CASSRRDLQFF
>TRBV7-2|TRBJ1-2|15|NA|NA
TGTGCCAGCAGCCCCCGGGAGGGTAAAGGGTCGGGCTACACCTTC
CASSPREGKGSGYTF
>TRBV7-2|TRBJ2-2|13|NA|NA
TGTGCCAGCAGCTTAGCGGCTGACGGGGAGCTGTTTTTT
CASSLAADGELFF
>TRBV5-8|TRBJ1-1|13|few|NA
TGTGCCAGCAGAAGACAAGTGAACACTGAAGCTTTCTTT
CASRRQVNTEAFF
>TRBV5-1|TRBJ2-3|13|NA|NA
TGCGCCAGCAGCCAGACAGGTACAGATACGCAGTATTTT
CASSQTGTDTQYF
>TRBV11-3|TRBJ1-4|17|NA|TRBD1
TGTGCCAGCAGCTTAGTACTGCCGGGACAGAAGCTTGAAAAACTGTTTTTT
CASSLVLPGQKLEKLFF
>TRBV9|TRBJ2-3|13|NA|NA
TGTGCCAGCAGCCCCCGGAACACAGATACGCAGTATTTT
CASSPRNTDTQYF
>TRBV5-1|TRBJ2-1|15|NA|TRBD2
TGCGCCAGCAGCTTGGGCTCTAGCGGGTACAATGAGCAGTTCTTC
CASSLGSSGYNEQFF
>TRBV6-5|TRBJ1-2|13|NA|TRBD1
TGTGCCAGCAGTTGGGACAGACTATATGGCTACACCTTC
CASSWDRLYGYTF
>TRBV6-5|TRBJ2-2|14|NA|NA
TGTGCCAGCAGTTGGGGGGGCCGATCAGGGGAGCTGTTTTTT
CASSWGGRSGELFF
>TRBV6-5|TRBJ1-4|14|NA|NA
TGTGCCAGCAGTTATCAGGGCCCAACCCGAAAACTGTTTTTT
CASSYQGPTRKLFF
>TRBV14|TRBJ1-2|15|NA|TRBD1
TGTGCCAGCAGCCACTCAGGACAGGGGATCGCTGGCTACACCTTC
CASSHSGQGIAGYTF
>TRBV29-1|TRBJ2-5|14|medium-sized|TRBD2
TGCAGCGTTTCCGGGACTAGCGTAAAAGAGACCCAGTACTTC
CSVSGTSVKETQYF
>TRBV27|TRBJ2-2|15|NA|NA
TGTGCCAGCAAACTTACGGGATTGAACACCGGGGAGCTGTTTTTT
CASKLTGLNTGELFF
>TRBV29-1|TRBJ1-4|13|NA|NA
TGCAGCACCCAGCGGGGGCAAAATGAAAAACTGTTTTTT
CSTQRGQNEKLFF
>TRBV6-5|TRBJ1-2|15|NA|TRBD1
TGTGCCAGCAGTCCCAAGGGAGGGACAGGGAGCGGCTACACCTTC
CASSPKGGTGSGYTF
>TRBV7-2|TRBJ2-2|17|NA|TRBD2
TGTGCCAGCAGCCAGAGCTCCACTAGCGGGGGAACCGGGGAGCTGTTTTTT
CASSQSSTSGGTGELFF